What follows describes a single T cell receptor beta chain. Its antigen remains unknown. The sample is drawn from a study of cytomegalovirus exposure and HLA in healthy donors. Findings and caveats of the study: A subsequent analysis found that TCR clusters from the first cohort also tended to co-occur in the approximately 110 validation repertoires, with around 94% of cluster scores above 0. Confirmation in vitro established that a few CMV-associated chains were specific for CMV antigens.

The protocol was immunoSEQ multiplex PCR, while the TCRdb copy is restricted to in-frame clones and leaves out a portion. The data contain about 170,000 clones, 85% to 90% of them singletons. Germline V lookup: CDR1 MGHRA, CDR2 YSYEKL. V was pared by 4 bases and J by 5 bases, with 7 bases of the junction left unmatched. The CDR3 is 15 amino acids. V usage is TRBV4-1 and J usage is TRBJ1-5, with 8 positions matching TRBD1. The material sequenced was PBMCs. The TCR comes from a woman aged 30 to 39 in good health and CMV-seronegative. The CDR3, as DNA: TGCGCCAGCAGCCCTTCGCCAGGGGGCTATCAGCCCCAGCATTTT. Its protein product is CASSPSPGGYQPQHF.